What follows are 13 T cell receptor beta chains derived from one specimen sequenced in a study of Ad26.COV2.S vaccination and SARS-CoV-2 variants (dated by TCRdb to about 2021). Sample time point, as interpreted from the label and publication: individuals recovered from natural SARS-CoV-2 infection. The library relied on the immunoSEQ multiplex PCR assay. The immuneACCESS repertoire file appears here via TCRdb, limited to in-frame rearrangements. These files lack a portion of the clones; in checked studies, under half of the deficit traces to unresolved V genes, and the cause of the others is not known. The sample table records about 180,000 clones; roughly 85% of these occur just once. 5% to 6.5% of the sample is held by the ten biggest clonotypes. The sequenced sample was peripheral blood, obtained after recovery from COVID-19. These receptors all come from a human donor who had recovered from COVID-19.

This chain connects TRBV3-1 (or the pseudogene TRBV3-2) to TRBJ1-1; 12 nucleotides match TRBD1. Trimming took 4 bases from V and 5 from J; bases not matched to a gene: 5. The CDR3 is 15 residues long. Germline CDR1 and CDR2: LGHDT and YNNKEL (reference sequence). The CDR3 DNA reads as TGTGCCAGCAGCCCCGGGACAGGGGGCCAGACTGAAGCTTTCTTT. Translated, it gives CASSPGTGGQTEAFF.

V is TRBV4-1 and J is TRBJ2-7, with 9 bases that match TRBD2. V lost 1 base, J lost 6 bases, and 10 bases stayed unmatched. CDR1 MGHRA and CDR2 YSYEKL come from the germline V gene. CDR3 size: 16 residues. The CDR3 DNA follows: TGCGCCAGCAGCCAAGGGGGGGTAGCGGGAGTGGGCGAGCAGTACTTC. This encodes CASSQGGVAGVGEQYF.

The chain links TRBV13 to TRBJ2-3; 12 positions match TRBD2. The V gene's germline CDR1 is PRHDT and CDR2 FYEKMQ (reference sequence). With V trimmed by 3 bases and J by 2 bases, 6 bases remained unmatched. The CDR3 totals 17 residues. The CDR3 DNA reads TGTGCCAGCAGCTTGGAATGGACTAGCGGGAACACAGATACGCAGTATTTT. It encodes CASSLEWTSGNTDTQYF.

This clone has only one observation. The chain carries TRBV30 and TRBJ2-3; D ambiguous. This CDR3 has 12 residues. Germline V gives CDR1 GTSNPN, CDR2 SVGIG (reference sequence). The germline V and J ends were trimmed by 3 bases and 0 bases, with 4 bases remaining between them. CDR3: CAWRLSTDTQYF. DNA for the CDR3: TGTGCCTGGAGGCTAAGCACAGATACGCAGTATTTT.

Turning to this clone: A read error may produce the germline difference seen at one junction end. The chain recombines TRBV6-2 or TRBV6-3 with TRBJ2-7; TRBD1 agrees at 7 bases. The CDR3 contains 13 residues. The germline V gene has CDR1 MNHEY and CDR2 SVGEGT. CDR3 sequence (DNA): TGTGCCAGCAGTTACTCTCTTACCGGTCAGGGGGACTTC. It yields the protein CASSYSLTGQGDF.

The rearrangement uses TRBV24-1 and TRBJ2-7; weak D call: TRBD2 (5 bases). V was clipped by 10 bases and J by 0 bases, with 12 bases between them. Germline lookup yields CDR1 KGHDR and CDR2 SFDVKD. The CDR3 is 13 amino acids. CDR3 DNA: TGTGCCACTCTAGGACTCTCCTCCTACGAGCAGTACTTC. The encoded protein is CATLGLSSYEQYF.

The chain recombines TRBV4-1 with TRBJ1-2, with a tentative D call TRBD1 (6 bases). The CDR3 is made up of 13 amino acids. Looked up from germline, CDR1 is MGHRA and CDR2 is YSYEKL. Trimming shortened V by 2 bases and J by 5 bases, and 9 bases separated the two germline ends. As DNA, the CDR3 is TGCGCCAGCAGCCAAACAGGGACTTATGGCTACACCTTC. This sequence encodes CASSQTGTYGYTF.

The V gene is TRBV2, the J gene TRBJ2-2; 9 bases align to TRBD2. This CDR3 region has 17 residues. Per germline, CDR1 SNHLY and CDR2 FYNNEI. V trimming: 1 base; J trimming: 4 bases; junction bases outside the gene matches: 7. The CDR3 nucleotides are TGTGCCAGCAGTGAAGGGTCTAGCGGGATTATCACCGGGGAGCTGTTTTTT. Translating gives CASSEGSSGIITGELFF.

V and J are TRBV5-1 and TRBJ1-4; possibly TRBD1 for D (6 bases). The CDR3 runs to 14 residues. Looked up from germline, CDR1 is SGHRS and CDR2 is YFSETQ. The germline V and J ends were trimmed by 0 bases and 8 bases, with 11 bases remaining between them. The CDR3 spells CASSLEQGGEKLFF. In DNA, the CDR3 is TGCGCCAGCAGCTTGGAACAGGGAGGGGAAAAACTGTTTTTT.

The chain is built from TRBV27 and TRBJ1-1, with a possible D match to TRBD1 (5 bases). Trimming stripped 10 bases from V and 4 bases from J, with 10 bases between. Germline loops: CDR1 MNHEY, CDR2 SMNVEV (reference sequence). The CDR3 covers 11 residues. In DNA, the CDR3 is TGTGCCACCCTCGGGGGCACTGAAGCTTTCTTT. Protein: CATLGGTEAFF.

This clone was recorded a few times. The gene calls are TRBV6-5 and TRBJ2-7; D call uncertain. The germline V gene encodes CDR1 MNHEY and CDR2 SVGAGI. This CDR3 has 10 amino acids. Trimming stripped 9 bases from V and 3 bases from J, with 6 bases between. CDR3 DNA sequence: TGTGCCAGTTCGGACTACGAGCAGTACTTC. It encodes CASSDYEQYF.

In nucleotides, the CDR3 is TGTGCCAGCACCACAATGGGGAATCAGCCCCAGCATTTT. Its translation is CASTTMGNQPQHF. This sequence joins TRBV6-5 and TRBJ1-5; D ambiguous. The germline CDR1 and CDR2 sequences are MNHEY and SVGAGI. Trimming stripped 7 bases from V and 4 bases from J, with 11 bases between. The CDR3 has 13 residues.

The rearrangement uses TRBV27 and TRBJ1-2; D unclear. The CDR3 runs to 13 residues. The V gene's germline CDR1 is MNHEY and CDR2 SMNVEV (reference sequence). The V end was cut by 6 bases, the J end by 2 bases, with 10 bases between. As DNA, the CDR3 is TGTGCCAGCAGGGGAGGCGCAAACTATGGCTACACCTTC. It is translated as CASRGGANYGYTF.